Below, 5 T cell receptor beta chains from the same sample are listed, as sequenced in a study of human T cells and chemical hapten exposure. In TCRdb, the RACE reads were re-called with MiXCR into one record per CDR3 protein. The sample lists more than 250,000 distinct CDR3 sequences, more than 6.5% occurring once. The time point denotes: pre-sensitization, week 0. The treatment was: therapeutic diphenylcyclopropenone sensitization with weekly scalp DPC. The material was whole blood, obtained in connection with sensitization to the hapten diphenylcyclopropenone (DPC). These receptors all stem from a woman between 40 and 55 years old with alopecia areata. Some clones in this sample may be carry-over from other donors' samples.

This clonotype was seen a handful of times. The V gene is TRBV24-1, the J gene TRBJ2-1; a possible D gene is TRBD2 (5 bases). Trimming took 0 bases from V and 10 from J, leaving 9 bases between them. The CDR3 runs to 13 residues. Germline V gives CDR1 KGHDR, CDR2 SFDVKD. The CDR3, as DNA: TGTGCCACCAGTGATTTGTCGGGGAACGAGCAGTTCTTC. It is translated as CATSDLSGNEQFF.

The chain joins TRBV5-5 to TRBJ2-2; D is possibly TRBD1 or TRBD2 (5 bases each). The CDR3 consists of 14 residues. V was pared by 1 base and J by 4 bases, with 8 bases between. Germline V CDR1 and CDR2: SGHKS, YYEKEE (reference sequence). CDR3 nucleotides: TGTGCCAGCAGCTTGCGAGGGGCCACCGGGGAGCTGTTTTTT. The encoded protein is CASSLRGATGELFF.

This clonotype was detected only a few times. V and J are TRBV10-3 and TRBJ2-7; 8 bases are shared with TRBD1. J was trimmed by 3 bases and V by 7 bases; bases with no gene match: 5. Germline CDR1 is ENHRY and CDR2 is SYGVKD. CDR3 length: 13 residues. In nucleotides, the CDR3 is TGTGCCATCAATATAGACAGGGGCTACGAGCAGTACTTC. Translated, it gives CAINIDRGYEQYF.

This sequence joins TRBV5-5 and TRBJ2-3, with 14 bases aligning to TRBD2. Germline V CDR1 and CDR2: SGHKS, YYEKEE (reference sequence). The CDR3 covers 17 residues. Trimming at V came to 3 bases and at J to 5 bases, leaving 8 bases not matched to a gene. This CDR3 reads CASSSGLAGVGGDTQYF. The CDR3 bases are TGTGCCAGCAGCTCGGGACTAGCGGGAGTTGGGGGAGATACGCAGTATTTT.

The sample holds a few counts of this clonotype. V gene TRBV20-1 combines with J gene TRBJ2-5, with 8 bases lining up with TRBD1. The trim removed 7 bases at V and 9 bases at J, leaving 16 bases unmatched. CDR1 and CDR2 from the germline V gene are DFQATT and SNEGSKA (reference sequence). The CDR3 sequence is 14 residues long. The CDR3 is CSGGGAGGARAQYF. CDR3 DNA: TGCAGTGGAGGAGGGGCAGGGGGCGCAAGGGCCCAGTACTTC.